The source of this T cell receptor beta chain is a study of blood T cells in healthy people across ages. Donors ranged from roughly 6 to 90 years old and were healthy Caucasians in Russia. Study results and caveats: Age advanced and TCR beta diversity per million T cells fell, roughly linearly.

There are many counts of this clonotype. Its antigen is unknown. With a J-beta primer mix and a sample-barcoded 5' primer, a second PCR ran about 7 to 12 cycles. TCRdb re-analysed the 5' RACE reads in MiXCR, keeping a single row per CDR3 protein. The sample lists approximately 700,000 distinct CDR3 sequences; approximately 29% were seen once. This receptor was taken from a woman of 80 years or more in good health. The sequencing sample was made of blood.

The CDR3, as DNA: TGCGCCAGCAGCCTGGGGACTAGCGGGGGCCACTACGAGCAGTACTTC. Translating gives CASSLGTSGGHYEQYF. The rearrangement links TRBV5-1 to TRBJ2-7, with 14 positions matching TRBD2. Trimming took 4 bases from V and 3 from J; bases not matched to a gene: 6. Germline CDR1 is SGHRS and CDR2 is YFSETQ. This CDR3 comprises 16 residues.